Below, 28 T cell receptor beta chains from the same sample are listed, as sequenced in a study of blood T cells in healthy people across ages. For the second PCR, which ran for 7 to 11 cycles, a sample-barcoded 5' primer and a J-beta primer mix were used. TCRdb re-called the 5' RACE reads with MiXCR, one entry per CDR3 protein. The sample carries over 600,000 distinct CDR3 sequences, about 42% recorded once. The sample consisted of blood. The receptors derive from a man of 80 years or more in good health.

The chain has TRBV20-1 and TRBJ2-5; TRBD2 agrees at 11 bases. The DNA matches TRBJ2-7 better at its end, which makes the J call doubtful. The CDR3 spans 17 residues. Looked up from germline, CDR1 is DFQATT and CDR2 is SNEGSKA (reference sequence). The CDR3 DNA is TGCAGTGCTAGCCCCCGGAGATTTAGCGGGAGGGCCGACGAGCAGTACTTC. Protein: CSASPRRFSGRADEQYF.

In this sample, this clonotype turned up many times. The chain employs TRBV28 and TRBJ2-7; D might be TRBD1 (6 bases). Trimming took 7 bases from V and 3 from J, leaving 28 bases between them. CDR1 MDHEN and CDR2 SYDVKM come from the germline V gene. CDR3 length: 18 amino acids. DNA for the CDR3: TGTGCCAGCACCAAAACCCAACCACCCGGACAGTCCTTCTACGAGCAGTACTTC. As protein: CASTKTQPPGQSFYEQYF.

The chain employs TRBV4-2 and TRBJ2-3; 11 bases are shared with TRBD2. The CDR3 extends over 17 amino acids. Germline assignment: CDR1 LGHNA and CDR2 YNFKEQ. With V trimmed by 3 bases and J by 1 base, 6 bases remained unmatched. CDR3 coding DNA: TGTGCCAGCAGCCAGTCGGGGACTAGCGGTCGCACAGATACGCAGTATTTT. It translates to CASSQSGTSGRTDTQYF.

This chain links TRBV9 with TRBJ2-7; the D is unclear. This CDR3 spans 13 amino acids. Looked up from germline, CDR1 is SGDLS and CDR2 is YYNGEE. The germline V and J ends were trimmed by 0 bases and 3 bases, with 7 bases remaining between them. The CDR3 nucleotides read TGTGCCAGCAGCGTAGGGCAGAACTACGAGCAGTACTTC. It is translated as CASSVGQNYEQYF.

This clonotype was counted between two and nine times. The chain employs TRBV12-3 or TRBV12-4 and TRBJ2-1; the D gene is possibly TRBD2 (5 bases). The CDR3 contains 15 residues. V was pared by 0 bases and J by 3 bases, with 9 bases between. CDR3 in amino acids: CASSLAGRNYNEQFF. In nucleotides, the CDR3 is TGTGCCAGCAGTTTAGCGGGGAGAAACTACAATGAGCAGTTCTTC.

This clonotype occurred a few times. The gene calls are TRBV2 and TRBJ2-7; D not certain. V lost 1 base to trimming and J lost 2 bases, with 9 bases between them. Germline V gene sequence: CDR1 SNHLY, CDR2 FYNNEI. CDR3 length: 14 residues. The CDR3 coding sequence is TGTGCCAGCAGTGAAGTAGTAGGGACCTACGAGCAGTACTTC. Translated: CASSEVVGTYEQYF.

This clonotype was observed a few times. The CDR3 spells CASSPLGAERNEQFF. The CDR3 region has the DNA TGTGCCAGCAGCCCCCTAGGCGCCGAAAGGAATGAGCAGTTCTTC. This chain connects TRBV9 to TRBJ2-1; D is undetermined. This CDR3 is 15 amino acids long. V shed 4 bases and J shed 7 bases, with 18 bases lying between them. CDR1 and CDR2 from the germline V gene are SGDLS and YYNGEE.

This clonotype occurred many times. The CDR3 loop is CASTYGSEQYF. The CDR3 DNA sequence: TGCGCCAGCACCTATGGAAGCGAGCAGTACTTC. J is TRBJ2-7 and V is TRBV5-1, with D unresolved. Deletions cut 6 bases from V and 6 bases from J, with 10 bases between. The CDR3 extends over 11 amino acids. Germline CDR1 is SGHRS and CDR2 is YFSETQ.

The chain joins TRBV5-1 to TRBJ1-2; D is perhaps TRBD1 (6 bases). Germline loops: CDR1 SGHRS, CDR2 YFSETQ. The V and J ends lost 4 bases and 3 bases respectively, with 16 bases between them. CDR3 length: 15 amino acids. The CDR3 region is CASSPFTGSYYGYTF. The CDR3 bases are TGCGCCAGCAGCCCCTTTACAGGGAGTTACTATGGCTACACCTTC.

The V gene is TRBV25-1, the J gene TRBJ1-2, with D possibly TRBD1 on 6 matching bases. Germline CDR1 is MGHDK and CDR2 is SYGVNS. The V gene lost 1 base and the J gene lost 4 bases, with 16 bases spanning the gap. The CDR3 totals 16 residues. CDR3 nucleotide sequence: TGTGCCAGCAGTGAATCTGGGGGGCGGTTACTCTATGGCTACACCTTC. It is translated as CASSESGGRLLYGYTF.

The chain is built from TRBV7-8 and TRBJ1-2; possibly TRBD1 for D (6 bases). The CDR3 has 15 residues. V lost 2 bases and J lost 2, with 12 bases in between. Germline CDR1 SGHVS, CDR2 FQNEAQ. The CDR3 coding sequence is TGTGCCAGCAGCTTACTTGGGGGCAAGAACTATGGCTACACCTTC. This sequence encodes CASSLLGGKNYGYTF.

The genes are TRBV5-1 and TRBJ1-2, with unresolved D. The V gene's germline CDR1 is SGHRS and CDR2 YFSETQ. The length of the CDR3 is 12 residues. Trimming removed 0 bases from V and 8 bases from J, with 8 bases in between. CDR3 bases: TGCGCCAGCAGCTTGGAATGTGGAGGCTACACCTTC. Protein: CASSLECGGYTF. Full variable domain (outside the CDR3, taken from reference TRBV5-1 and TRBJ1-2): KAGVTQTPRYLIKTRGQQVTLSCSPISGHRSVSWYQQTPGQGLQFLFEYFSETQRNKGNFPGRFSGRQFSNSRSEMNVSTLELGDSALYLCASSLECGGYTFGSGTRLTVV.

This sequence joins TRBV5-1 and TRBJ2-1; 9 bases fit TRBD1. J lost 2 bases, V lost 4 bases, and 4 bases had no gene match. The CDR3 totals 15 residues. Per the germline V gene, CDR1 is SGHRS and CDR2 is YFSETQ. CDR3 residues: CASSGGQGTYNEQFF. DNA of the CDR3: TGCGCCAGCAGCGGGGGACAGGGTACCTACAATGAGCAGTTCTTC. Drawing the rest from reference TRBV5-1 and TRBJ2-1, the complete variable domain is KAGVTQTPRYLIKTRGQQVTLSCSPISGHRSVSWYQQTPGQGLQFLFEYFSETQRNKGNFPGRFSGRQFSNSRSEMNVSTLELGDSALYLCASSGGQGTYNEQFFGPGTRLTVL.

This clonotype occurred a few times. This may come from a read error, since a much larger clone is one base off. V gene TRBV10-3 combines with J gene TRBJ2-3; D uncertain. CDR3 length: 11 amino acids. Trimming stripped 3 bases from V and 2 bases from J, with 0 bases between. In germline, CDR1 is ENHRY, CDR2 SYGVKD. The CDR3 DNA reads TGTGCCATCAGTGACACAGATACGCAGTATTTT. Protein: CAISDTDTQYF.

V and J are TRBV7-2 and TRBJ2-3; no definite D call. The germline V and J ends were trimmed by 3 bases and 2 bases, with 9 bases remaining between them. The CDR3 consists of 14 residues. Germline loops: CDR1 SGHTA, CDR2 FQGNSA. CDR3 sequence reads: CASSFAASTDTQYF. DNA of the CDR3: TGTGCCAGCAGCTTCGCCGCTTCCACAGATACGCAGTATTTT. The whole variable domain, filled in from reference TRBV7-2 and TRBJ2-3, reads GAGVSQSPSNKVTEKGKDVELRCDPISGHTALYWYRQSLGQGLEFLIYFQGNSAPDKSGLPSDRFSAERTGGSVSTLTIQRTQQEDSAVYLCASSFAASTDTQYFGPGTRLTVL.

This clonotype was picked up one time. This chain links TRBV7-2 with TRBJ1-3; tentatively, D is TRBD1 (6 bases). Trimming left V 1 base short and J 1 base short, with 8 bases between. CDR3 length: 15 residues. Per the germline V gene, CDR1 is SGHTA and CDR2 is FQGNSA. For the CDR3, the DNA is TGTGCCAGCAGCTTAGTGGGGGCTTCTGGAAACACCATATATTTT. It encodes CASSLVGASGNTIYF. Supplemented by reference TRBV7-2 and TRBJ1-3, the full variable domain reads GAGVSQSPSNKVTEKGKDVELRCDPISGHTALYWYRQSLGQGLEFLIYFQGNSAPDKSGLPSDRFSAERTGGSVSTLTIQRTQQEDSAVYLCASSLVGASGNTIYFGEGSWLTVV.

This clonotype was observed a handful of times. The CDR3 protein is CASSLTRGYGELFF. CDR3 sequence (DNA): TGTGCCAGCAGTTTAACCCGGGGTTACGGGGAGCTGTTTTTT. The chain uses TRBV28 and TRBJ2-2; D possibly corresponds to TRBD2 (5 bases). Germline V gives CDR1 MDHEN, CDR2 SYDVKM. Deletions cut 2 bases from V and 7 bases from J, with 11 bases between. This CDR3 comprises 14 residues.

V gene TRBV29-1 combines with J gene TRBJ2-7, with 10 bases fitting TRBD1. The V gene's germline CDR1 is SQVTM and CDR2 ANQGSEA. V lost 6 bases, J lost 2 bases, and 7 bases stayed unmatched. The CDR3 extends over 14 amino acids. The CDR3 nucleotides are TGCAGCGTCCGTACCGGGACAGGGGCCTACGAGCAGTACTTC. It is translated as CSVRTGTGAYEQYF.

Only one count was recorded for this clonotype. The gene calls are TRBV4-1 and TRBJ2-4; D may be TRBD1 or TRBD2 (7 bases each). The DNA matches TRBJ2-7 better at its end, which makes the J call doubtful. The CDR3 totals 18 residues. CDR1 is MGHRA and CDR2 is YSYEKL in the germline V gene. CDR3 nucleotides: TGCGCCAGCAGCCAAGATACGGGAGGAGGACAGGCCCCCTACGAGCAGTACTTC. The encoded protein is CASSQDTGGGQAPYEQYF.

The V and J genes are TRBV5-5 and TRBJ2-5; 10 bases are a match to TRBD2. Looked up from germline, CDR1 is SGHKS and CDR2 is YYEKEE (reference sequence). The CDR3 has 16 amino acids. After removal of 1 base from V and 5 bases from J, the junction contained 8 bases not matched to a gene. The CDR3 spells CASSLQASGSWETQYF. The CDR3 nucleotides are TGTGCCAGCAGCTTGCAGGCTAGCGGGAGCTGGGAGACCCAGTACTTC. The complete variable domain, with remaining parts taken from reference TRBV5-5 and TRBJ2-5, reads DAGVTQSPTHLIKTRGQQVTLRCSPISGHKSVSWYQQVLGQGPQFIFQYYEKEERGRGNFPDRFSARQFPNYSSELNVNALLLGDSALYLCASSLQASGSWETQYFGPGTRLLVL.

This clonotype was found many times. In DNA form, the CDR3 reads TGCAGCGTTGAGCCTAGCGGGAGGGACGAGCAGTACTTC. Protein: CSVEPSGRDEQYF. V gene TRBV29-1 combines with J gene TRBJ2-7; TRBD2 aligns across 12 bases. CDR1 SQVTM and CDR2 ANQGSEA come from the germline V gene. V trimming: 3 bases; J trimming: 5 bases; junction bases outside the gene matches: 2. CDR3 length: 13 amino acids.

CDR3 sequence: CASSARAGGTTTGELFF. As DNA, the CDR3 is TGTGCCAGCAGTGCTCGGGCGGGAGGGACTACCACCGGGGAGCTGTTTTTT. The chain recombines TRBV6-1 with TRBJ2-2, with 9 bases fitting TRBD2. The CDR3 loop spans 17 amino acids. Losses at the gene ends were 4 bases for V and 4 bases for J; bases not matched to a gene: 10. CDR1 is MNHNS and CDR2 is SASEGT in the germline V gene.

CDR3 protein: CASSSQGVGANVLTF. CDR3 DNA sequence: TGTGCCAGCAGTTCCCAGGGGGTTGGGGCCAACGTCCTGACTTTC. The V call is TRBV28, the J call TRBJ2-6; 7 nucleotides align to TRBD1. The V and J ends lost 4 bases and 3 bases, in that order; junction bases with no gene match: 3. This CDR3 region has 15 residues. CDR1 MDHEN and CDR2 SYDVKM come from the germline V gene.

The DNA for the CDR3 is TGTGCCAGCAGTTACCAACCCCTAGCGGAGCAGTACTTC. This encodes CASSYQPLAEQYF. The chain uses TRBV6-5 and TRBJ2-7, with a possible D match to TRBD2 (6 bases). From germline, CDR1 is MNHEY and CDR2 SVGAGI. This CDR3 comprises 13 residues. V gave up 2 bases and J gave up 7 bases, with 12 bases separating them.

This clonotype was seen ten or more times. This may stem from a read error, because a much larger clone lies one nucleotide away. The gene calls are TRBV20-1 and TRBJ2-1; maybe TRBD2 (6 bases). The J call may be mistaken, given a closer DNA end match to TRBJ2-7. CDR1 and CDR2 from the germline V gene are DFQATT and SNEGSKA (reference sequence). The CDR3 extends over 17 amino acids. CDR3 sequence (DNA): TGCAGTGCTACAGGTATTCCGATGGTAGCGGAAAACAATGAGCAGTACTTC. Translated: CSATGIPMVAENNEQYF.

This clonotype was seen a handful of times. The chain carries TRBV20-1 and TRBJ2-7, with TRBD1 as a possible D gene (6 bases). Trimming stripped 3 bases from V and 3 bases from J, with 15 bases between. The V gene's germline CDR1 is DFQATT and CDR2 SNEGSKA (reference sequence). The CDR3 is 14 residues long. Here the CDR3 DNA reads TGCAGTGCTAGGTTCCAGGGGTGGAACTACGAGCAGTACTTC. It is translated as CSARFQGWNYEQYF.

The chain employs TRBV30 and TRBJ2-5; D is unresolved. Judging by the DNA end, TRBJ2-7 fits better; the J call may be wrong. Germline V gene sequence: CDR1 GTSNPN, CDR2 SVGIG (reference sequence). The CDR3 has 13 amino acids. In nucleotides, the CDR3 is TGTGCCTGGTCATCAGTGCCCATCTACGAGCAGTACTTC. Translated: CAWSSVPIYEQYF.

The chain has TRBV29-1 and TRBJ1-4, with 7 bases identical to TRBD1. Germline V CDR1 and CDR2: SQVTM, ANQGSEA. The CDR3 covers 13 residues. Germline trimming cut 5 bases from V and 3 bases from J; bases unmatched to any gene: 3. The CDR3 DNA reads as TGCAGCGTTCGACAGGGTGCTAATGAAAAACTGTTTTTT. This encodes CSVRQGANEKLFF. Using reference TRBV29-1 and TRBJ1-4 for the parts outside the CDR3, the full variable domain is SAVISQKPSRDICQRGTSLTIQCQVDSQVTMMFWYRQQPGQSLTLIATANQGSEATYESGFVIDKFPISRPNLTFSTLTVSNMSPEDSSIYLCSVRQGANEKLFFGSGTQLSVL.